These T cell receptor beta chains were read from a single sample in a study of T-cell memory formation after mild COVID-19. TCRdb ran MiXCR on the 5' RACE reads and lists one entry per CDR3 protein. The table lists about 400,000 distinct CDR3 sequences, roughly 24% of them singletons. Material: PBMCs or a T cell subset sorted from them (not recorded which). The receptor set was obtained from an adult woman who had mild COVID-19 (a few samples of this study predate the infection). Cell type and time point are not known. CDR3s include the opening cysteine and the closing phenylalanine or tryptophan. Each record gives: D gene, V gene, J gene, CDR3 protein. A D gene is named only where the DNA matches it firmly.

d_gene: -; v_gene: TRBV5-1; j_gene: TRBJ2-6; CDR3aa: CASSSSAGANVLTF
d_gene: TRBD1; v_gene: TRBV27; j_gene: TRBJ2-7; CDR3aa: CASSAGGYSYEQYF
d_gene: -; v_gene: TRBV6-5; j_gene: TRBJ1-2; CDR3aa: CASSTLSLGGYTF
d_gene: -; v_gene: TRBV30; j_gene: TRBJ1-1; CDR3aa: CAWYMTRGTEAFF
d_gene: -; v_gene: TRBV28; j_gene: TRBJ1-5; CDR3aa: CASTEGEQPQHF
d_gene: -; v_gene: TRBV11-2; j_gene: TRBJ2-2; CDR3aa: CASSPRSGARVAGELFF
d_gene: -; v_gene: TRBV6-2/TRBV6-3; j_gene: TRBJ2-7; CDR3aa: CASSETALEQYF
d_gene: TRBD1; v_gene: TRBV6-5; j_gene: TRBJ1-2; CDR3aa: CASRHGTGARSLGGYTF
d_gene: TRBD1; v_gene: TRBV4-2; j_gene: TRBJ1-2; CDR3aa: CASSLTPTGTNYGYTF
d_gene: TRBD1; v_gene: TRBV27; j_gene: TRBJ1-1; CDR3aa: CASSFDRDTEAFF
d_gene: -; v_gene: TRBV6-5; j_gene: TRBJ2-4; CDR3aa: CASSYSRVKGNIQYF
d_gene: -; v_gene: TRBV4-2; j_gene: TRBJ2-7; CDR3aa: CASSQNGDPGPYEQYF
d_gene: TRBD1; v_gene: TRBV27; j_gene: TRBJ1-6; CDR3aa: CASSLGQGANSPLHF